Listed here are 2 T cell receptor beta chains from one sample, sequenced in a study of blood T cells in healthy people across ages. A second PCR of about 7 to 12 cycles used a sample-barcoded 5' primer and a J-beta primer mix. TCRdb redid the calling of the 5' RACE reads with MiXCR, one entry per CDR3 protein. The sample has fewer than 950,000 distinct CDR3 sequences; 30% to 45% are singletons. Material: blood. These receptors were taken from a man younger than 35 in good health.

The chain links TRBV12-3 or TRBV12-4 to TRBJ2-7; D is unresolved. Trimming pared 5 bases from V and 3 bases from J, leaving 8 bases between. This CDR3 has 12 amino acids. CDR3 loop: CASSDAGYEQYF. The DNA for the CDR3 is TGTGCCAGCAGTGATGCCGGCTACGAGCAGTACTTC.

This clonotype was detected only a few times. V usage is TRBV7-9 and J usage is TRBJ1-1; D is uncertain. The CDR3 loop spans 16 amino acids. The V end lost 3 bases, the J end lost 0 bases, and 14 bases lay between the germline ends. Germline V gene data show CDR1 as SEHNR and CDR2 as FQNEAQ (reference sequence). DNA of the CDR3: TGTGCCAGCAGCTTTGGTCCCACGGACTTGAACACTGAAGCTTTCTTT. Translating it yields CASSFGPTDLNTEAFF.